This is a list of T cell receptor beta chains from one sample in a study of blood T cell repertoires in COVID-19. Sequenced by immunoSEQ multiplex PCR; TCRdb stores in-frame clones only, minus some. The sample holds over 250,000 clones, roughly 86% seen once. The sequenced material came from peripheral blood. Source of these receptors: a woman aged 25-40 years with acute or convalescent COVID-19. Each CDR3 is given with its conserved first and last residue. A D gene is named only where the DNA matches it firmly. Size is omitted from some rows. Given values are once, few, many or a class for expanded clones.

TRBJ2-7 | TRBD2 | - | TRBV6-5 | CASTGKAGGREQYF | TGTGCCAGCACGGGGAAGGCGGGAGGAAGGGAGCAGTACTTC
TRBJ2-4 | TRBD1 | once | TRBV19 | CASRPGTENIQYF | TGTGCCAGTCGCCCCGGGACAGAAAACATTCAGTACTTC
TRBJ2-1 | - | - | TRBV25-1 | CASSGVIREQTYNEQFF | TGTGCCAGCAGTGGAGTAATCCGGGAACAGACCTACAATGAGCAGTTCTTC
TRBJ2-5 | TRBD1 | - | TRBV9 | CASSGRQGETQYF | TGTGCCAGCAGCGGAAGACAGGGAGAGACCCAGTACTTC
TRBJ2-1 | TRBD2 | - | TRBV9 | CASSEKAGAAYNEQFF | TGTGCCAGCAGCGAGAAAGCGGGAGCTGCCTACAATGAGCAGTTCTTC
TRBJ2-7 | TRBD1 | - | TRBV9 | CASSAGDRVREQYF | TGTGCCAGCAGCGCCGGGGACAGGGTCCGAGAGCAGTACTTC
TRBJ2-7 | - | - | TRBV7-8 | CASSLAEIRVWSYEQYF | TGTGCCAGCAGCTTAGCGGAGATCAGGGTTTGGTCCTACGAGCAGTACTTC
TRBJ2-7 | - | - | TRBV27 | CASKKGGVSRLYEQYF | TGTGCCAGCAAAAAGGGCGGGGTCTCGAGGCTCTACGAGCAGTACTTC
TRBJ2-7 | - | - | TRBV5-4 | CASSTGLYSYEQYF | TGTGCCAGCAGCACCGGACTTTACTCCTACGAGCAGTACTTC
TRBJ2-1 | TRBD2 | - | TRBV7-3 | CASSVGLAGANEQFF | TGTGCCAGCAGCGTGGGACTAGCGGGTGCGAATGAGCAGTTCTTC
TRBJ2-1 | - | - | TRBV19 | CASSIAAQEGYNEQFF | TGTGCCAGTAGTATAGCGGCTCAGGAGGGATACAATGAGCAGTTCTTC
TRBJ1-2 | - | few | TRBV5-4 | CASTDTNYGYTF | TGTGCCAGCACCGACACTAACTATGGCTACACCTTC
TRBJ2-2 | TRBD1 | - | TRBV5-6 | CASSLDRGGTGELFF | TGTGCCAGCAGCTTGGACAGGGGCGGCACCGGGGAGCTGTTTTTT
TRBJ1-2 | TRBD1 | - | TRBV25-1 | CASSERGIGDRVGYTF | TGTGCCAGCAGTGAACGCGGCATTGGGGACAGGGTTGGCTACACCTTC
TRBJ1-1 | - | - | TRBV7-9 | CASSNRVPGPTEAFF | TGTGCCAGCAGCAACAGGGTACCGGGACCCACTGAAGCTTTCTTT
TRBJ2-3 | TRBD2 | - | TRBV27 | CASSLETSGRTDTQYF | TGTGCCAGCAGTTTGGAGACTAGCGGTCGCACAGATACGCAGTATTTT
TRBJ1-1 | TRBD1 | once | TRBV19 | CASSGQGMRTEAFF | TGTGCCAGTAGCGGACAGGGGATGAGGACTGAAGCTTTCTTT
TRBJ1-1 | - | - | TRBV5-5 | CASSLNTGFTEAFF | TGTGCCAGCAGTCTGAACACAGGGTTCACTGAAGCTTTCTTT
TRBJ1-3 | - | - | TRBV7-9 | CASSFRFPGTIYF | TGTGCCAGCAGCTTTCGCTTTCCCGGGACCATATATTTT
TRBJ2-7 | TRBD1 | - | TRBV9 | CASSLGTGGNYEQYF | TGTGCCAGCAGCCTTGGGACAGGGGGCAACTACGAGCAGTACTTC
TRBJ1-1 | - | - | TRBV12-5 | CASGPLRTEAFF | TGTGCTAGTGGCCCCCTTCGGACAGAGGCTTTCTTT
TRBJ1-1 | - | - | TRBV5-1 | CASSTTRGNTEAFF | TGCGCCAGCAGCACGACCCGGGGGAACACTGAAGCTTTCTTT
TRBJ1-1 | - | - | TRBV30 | CALRVFEAFF | TGTGCCCTGAGGGTTTTTGAAGCTTTCTTT